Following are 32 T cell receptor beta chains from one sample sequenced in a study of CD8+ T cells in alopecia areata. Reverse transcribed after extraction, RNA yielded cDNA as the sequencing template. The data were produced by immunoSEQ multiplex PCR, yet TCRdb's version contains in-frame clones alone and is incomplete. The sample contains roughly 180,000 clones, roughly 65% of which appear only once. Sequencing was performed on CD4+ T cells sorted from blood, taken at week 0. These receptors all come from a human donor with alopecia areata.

The CDR3 DNA reads as TGTGCCTGGAGCGAGATTTCGAACTACGAGCAGTACTTC. This codes for CAWSEISNYEQYF. V gene TRBV30 combines with J gene TRBJ2-7; no firm D call. Germline CDR1 GTSNPN, CDR2 SVGIG (reference sequence). This CDR3 region has 13 residues. The V end lost 3 bases, the J end lost 3 bases, and 12 bases lay between the germline ends.

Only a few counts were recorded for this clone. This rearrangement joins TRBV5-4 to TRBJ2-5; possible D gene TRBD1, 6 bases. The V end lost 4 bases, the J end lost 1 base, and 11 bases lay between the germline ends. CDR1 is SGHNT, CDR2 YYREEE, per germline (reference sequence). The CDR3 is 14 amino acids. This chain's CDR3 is CASSRRQAQETQYF. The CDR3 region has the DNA TGTGCCAGCAGCCGTCGACAGGCCCAAGAGACCCAGTACTTC. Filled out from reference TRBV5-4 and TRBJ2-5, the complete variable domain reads ETGVTQSPTHLIKTRGQQVTLRCSSQSGHNTVSWYQQALGQGPQFIFQYYREEENGRGNFPPRFSGLQFPNYSSELNVNALELDDSALYLCASSRRQAQETQYFGPGTRLLVL.

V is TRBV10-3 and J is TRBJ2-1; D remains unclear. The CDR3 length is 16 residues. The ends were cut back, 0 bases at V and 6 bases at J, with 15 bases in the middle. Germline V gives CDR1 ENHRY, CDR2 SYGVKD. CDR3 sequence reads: CAISESRLALSNEQFF. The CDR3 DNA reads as TGTGCCATCAGTGAGTCAAGGTTGGCGTTATCCAATGAGCAGTTCTTC.

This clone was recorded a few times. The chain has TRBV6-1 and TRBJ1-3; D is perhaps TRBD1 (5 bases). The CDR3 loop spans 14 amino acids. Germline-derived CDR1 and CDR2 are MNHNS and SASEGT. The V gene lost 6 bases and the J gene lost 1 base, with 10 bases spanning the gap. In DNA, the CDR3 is TGTGCCAGCAGGCAGGGAGGATCTGGAAACACCATATATTTT. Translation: CASRQGGSGNTIYF.

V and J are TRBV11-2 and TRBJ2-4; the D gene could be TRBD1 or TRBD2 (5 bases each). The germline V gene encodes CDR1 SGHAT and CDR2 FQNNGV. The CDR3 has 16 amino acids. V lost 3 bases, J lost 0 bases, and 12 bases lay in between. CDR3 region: CASSLRGVTAKNIQYF. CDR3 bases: TGTGCCAGCAGCTTGAGGGGAGTTACAGCCAAAAACATTCAGTACTTC.

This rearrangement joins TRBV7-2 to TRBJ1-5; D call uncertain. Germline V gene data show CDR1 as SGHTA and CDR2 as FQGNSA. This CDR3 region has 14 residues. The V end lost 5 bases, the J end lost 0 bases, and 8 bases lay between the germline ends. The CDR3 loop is CASSREYSNQPQHF. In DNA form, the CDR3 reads TGTGCCAGCAGCCGAGAGTATAGCAATCAGCCCCAGCATTTT. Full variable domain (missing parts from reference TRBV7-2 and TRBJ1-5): GAGVSQSPSNKVTEKGKDVELRCDPISGHTALYWYRQSLGQGLEFLIYFQGNSAPDKSGLPSDRFSAERTGGSVSTLTIQRTQQEDSAVYLCASSREYSNQPQHFGDGTRLSIL.

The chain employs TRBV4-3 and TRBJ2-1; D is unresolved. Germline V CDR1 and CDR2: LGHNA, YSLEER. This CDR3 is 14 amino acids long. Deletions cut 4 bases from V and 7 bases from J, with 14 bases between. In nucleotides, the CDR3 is TGCGCCAGCAGCCTCTACCGCTCGGTGAATGAGCAGTTCTTC. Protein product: CASSLYRSVNEQFF.

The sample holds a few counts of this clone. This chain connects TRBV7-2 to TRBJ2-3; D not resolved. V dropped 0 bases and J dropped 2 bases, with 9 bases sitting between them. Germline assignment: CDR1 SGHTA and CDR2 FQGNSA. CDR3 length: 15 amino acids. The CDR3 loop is CASSLALAHTDTQYF. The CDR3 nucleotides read TGTGCCAGCAGCTTAGCGTTGGCCCACACAGATACGCAGTATTTT.

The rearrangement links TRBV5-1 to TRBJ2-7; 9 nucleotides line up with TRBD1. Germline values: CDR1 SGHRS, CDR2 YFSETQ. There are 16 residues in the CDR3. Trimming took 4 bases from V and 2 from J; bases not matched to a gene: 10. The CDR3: CASSVGQGLRTYEQYF. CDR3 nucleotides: TGCGCCAGCAGCGTCGGACAGGGGCTACGTACCTACGAGCAGTACTTC.

In nucleotides, the CDR3 is TGTGCCAGCAGATTCAGTCTAGCGGGGACGGATACGCAGTATTTT. The encoded protein is CASRFSLAGTDTQYF. The V call is TRBV7-9, the J call TRBJ2-3; TRBD2 aligns across 9 bases. The germline CDR1 and CDR2 sequences are SEHNR and FQNEAQ (reference sequence). The CDR3 loop spans 15 amino acids. Trimming removed 6 bases from V and 6 bases from J; junction bases left unmatched: 10.

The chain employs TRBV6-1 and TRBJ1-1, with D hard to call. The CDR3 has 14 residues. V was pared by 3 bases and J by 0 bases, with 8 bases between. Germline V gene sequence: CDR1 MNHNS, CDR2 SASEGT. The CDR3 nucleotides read TGTGCCAGCAGTGAGTCAGCCCTGAACACTGAAGCTTTCTTT. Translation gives CASSESALNTEAFF.

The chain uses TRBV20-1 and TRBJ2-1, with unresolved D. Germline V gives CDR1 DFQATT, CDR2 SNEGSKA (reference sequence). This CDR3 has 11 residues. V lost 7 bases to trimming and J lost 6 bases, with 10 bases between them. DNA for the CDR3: TGCAGTGTCATATCACCCAATGAGCAGTTCTTC. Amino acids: CSVISPNEQFF.

CDR3 sequence: CASKPWEGYTF. The CDR3 coding sequence is TGTGCCAGCAAACCTTGGGAGGGCTACACCTTC. The V and J genes are TRBV7-2 and TRBJ1-2; the D is unclear. The CDR3 loop spans 11 amino acids. Germline-derived CDR1 and CDR2 are SGHTA and FQGNSA. Trimming took off 7 bases at V and 8 bases at J, with 11 bases between the two ends.

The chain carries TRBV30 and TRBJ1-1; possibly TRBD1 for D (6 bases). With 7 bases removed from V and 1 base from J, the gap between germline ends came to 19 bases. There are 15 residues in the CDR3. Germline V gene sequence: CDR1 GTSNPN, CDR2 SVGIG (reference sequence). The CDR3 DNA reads TGTGCCTCTACAGGGATCCTAGGGGGGAACACTGAAGCTTTCTTT. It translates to CASTGILGGNTEAFF.

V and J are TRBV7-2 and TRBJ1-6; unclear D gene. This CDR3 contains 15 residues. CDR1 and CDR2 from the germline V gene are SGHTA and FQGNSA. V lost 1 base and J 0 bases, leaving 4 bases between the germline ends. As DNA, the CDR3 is TGTGCCAGCAGCTTAGGGAGCTCCTATAATTCACCCCTCCACTTT. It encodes CASSLGSSYNSPLHF.

In nucleotides, the CDR3 is TGCAGCGTTGAAGAAACCTTGTCGGGGGTCGGAAACACCATATATTTT. It encodes CSVEETLSGVGNTIYF. V is TRBV29-1 and J is TRBJ1-3; TRBD1 might be the D (5 bases). Germline-derived CDR1 and CDR2 are SQVTM and ANQGSEA. The CDR3 loop spans 16 amino acids. The ends were cut back, 0 bases at V and 4 bases at J, with 16 bases in the middle.

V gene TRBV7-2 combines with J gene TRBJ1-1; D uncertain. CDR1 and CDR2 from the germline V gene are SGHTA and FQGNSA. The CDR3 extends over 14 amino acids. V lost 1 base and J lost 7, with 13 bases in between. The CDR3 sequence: CASSLVLGYGEAFF. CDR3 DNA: TGTGCCAGCAGCTTAGTTTTAGGGTACGGTGAAGCTTTCTTT.

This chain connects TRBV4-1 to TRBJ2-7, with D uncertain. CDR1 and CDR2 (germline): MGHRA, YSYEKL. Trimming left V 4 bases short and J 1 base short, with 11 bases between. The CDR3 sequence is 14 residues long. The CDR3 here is CASSLGTGSYEQYF. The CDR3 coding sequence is TGCGCCAGCAGCCTGGGAACGGGTTCCTACGAGCAGTACTTC.

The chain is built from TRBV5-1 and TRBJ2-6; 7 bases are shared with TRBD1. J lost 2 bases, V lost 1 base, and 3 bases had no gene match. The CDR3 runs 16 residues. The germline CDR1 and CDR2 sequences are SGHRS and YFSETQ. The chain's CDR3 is CASSLQGETGANVLTF. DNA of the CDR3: TGCGCCAGCAGCTTGCAGGGGGAAACTGGGGCCAACGTCCTGACTTTC.

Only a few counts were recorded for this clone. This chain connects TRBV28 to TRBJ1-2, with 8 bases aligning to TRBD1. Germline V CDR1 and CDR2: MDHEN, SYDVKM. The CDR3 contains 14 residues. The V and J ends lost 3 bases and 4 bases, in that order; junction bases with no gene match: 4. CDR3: CASSFAGGGYGYTF. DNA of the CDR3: TGTGCCAGCAGTTTTGCAGGGGGCGGCTATGGCTACACCTTC.

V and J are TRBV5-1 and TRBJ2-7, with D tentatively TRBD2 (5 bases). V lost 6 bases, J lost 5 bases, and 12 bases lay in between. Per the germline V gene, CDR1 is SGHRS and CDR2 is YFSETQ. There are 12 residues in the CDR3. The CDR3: CASNRGNHEQYF. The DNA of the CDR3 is TGCGCCAGCAATCGAGGGAACCACGAGCAGTACTTC.

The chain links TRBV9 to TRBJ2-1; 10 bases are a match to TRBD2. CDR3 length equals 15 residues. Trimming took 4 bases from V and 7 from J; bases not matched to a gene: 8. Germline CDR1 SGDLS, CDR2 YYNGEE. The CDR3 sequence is CASSLSGGIVNEQFF. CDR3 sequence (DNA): TGTGCCAGCAGCCTTAGCGGGGGGATTGTGAATGAGCAGTTCTTC. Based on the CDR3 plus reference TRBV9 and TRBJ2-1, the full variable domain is DSGVTQTPKHLITATGQRVTLRCSPRSGDLSVYWYQQSLDQGLQFLIQYYNGEERAKGNILERFSAQQFPDLHSELNLSSLELGDSALYFCASSLSGGIVNEQFFGPGTRLTVL.

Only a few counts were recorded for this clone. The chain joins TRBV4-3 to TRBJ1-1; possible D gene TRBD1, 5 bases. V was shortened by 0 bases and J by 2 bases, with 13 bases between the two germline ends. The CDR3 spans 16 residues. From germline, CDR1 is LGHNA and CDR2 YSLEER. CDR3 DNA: TGCGCCAGCAGCCAAGAATACAGACAGAGTAACACTGAAGCTTTCTTT. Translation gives CASSQEYRQSNTEAFF.

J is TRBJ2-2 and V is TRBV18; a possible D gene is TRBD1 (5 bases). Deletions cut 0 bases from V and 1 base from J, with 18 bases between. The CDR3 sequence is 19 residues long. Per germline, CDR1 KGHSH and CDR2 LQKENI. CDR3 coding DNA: TGTGCCAGCTCACCACCGAACGGGCGCAAAACAGGGAACACCGGGGAGCTGTTTTTT. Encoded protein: CASSPPNGRKTGNTGELFF. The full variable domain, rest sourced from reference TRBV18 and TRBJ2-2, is NAGVMQNPRHLVRRRGQEARLRCSPMKGHSHVYWYRQLPEEGLKFMVYLQKENIIDESGMPKERFSAEFPKEGPSILRIQQVVRGDSAAYFCASSPPNGRKTGNTGELFFGEGSRLTVL.

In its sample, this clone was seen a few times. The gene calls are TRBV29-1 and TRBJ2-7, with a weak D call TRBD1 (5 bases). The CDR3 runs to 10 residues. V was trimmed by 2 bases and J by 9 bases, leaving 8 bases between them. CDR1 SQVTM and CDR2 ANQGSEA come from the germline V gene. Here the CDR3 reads CSVEQGMQYF. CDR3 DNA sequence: TGCAGCGTTGAACAGGGTATGCAGTACTTC.

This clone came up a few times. CDR3 sequence (DNA): TGTGCCAGCAGCTCCTGGGGGGTTGAAAAACTGTTTTTT. It yields the protein CASSSWGVEKLFF. The rearrangement links TRBV5-4 to TRBJ1-4; D is perhaps TRBD1 (5 bases). CDR3 length equals 13 residues. In germline, CDR1 is SGHNT, CDR2 YYREEE (reference sequence). The ends were cut back, 3 bases at V and 7 bases at J, with 10 bases in the middle.

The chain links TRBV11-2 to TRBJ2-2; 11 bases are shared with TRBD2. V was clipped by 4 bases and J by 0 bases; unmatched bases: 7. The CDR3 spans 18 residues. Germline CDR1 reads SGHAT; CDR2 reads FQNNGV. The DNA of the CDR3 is TGTGCCAGCAGCTCCCGACTAGCGGGGCGAGCGAACACCGGGGAGCTGTTTTTT. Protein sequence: CASSSRLAGRANTGELFF.

The CDR3 spells CASSLEVTGGINEQFF. CDR3 sequence (DNA): TGTGCCAGCAGCTTAGAGGTGACAGGGGGCATTAATGAGCAGTTCTTC. The rearrangement uses TRBV7-2 and TRBJ2-1; 10 positions agree with TRBD1. V lost 1 base, J lost 7 bases, and 7 bases stayed unmatched. The CDR3 is 16 amino acids. Per germline, CDR1 SGHTA and CDR2 FQGNSA.

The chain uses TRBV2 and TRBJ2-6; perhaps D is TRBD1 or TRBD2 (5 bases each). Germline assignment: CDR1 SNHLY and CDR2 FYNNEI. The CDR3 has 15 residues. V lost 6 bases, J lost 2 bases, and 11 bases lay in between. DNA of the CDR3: TGTGCCAGCAGATCTGGGACGGCTGGGGCCAACGTCCTGACTTTC. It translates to CASRSGTAGANVLTF. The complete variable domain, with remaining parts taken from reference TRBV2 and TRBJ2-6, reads EPEVTQTPSHQVTQMGQEVILRCVPISNHLYFYWYRQILGQKVEFLVSFYNNEISEKSEIFDDQFSVERPDGSNFTLKIRSTKLEDSAMYFCASRSGTAGANVLTFGAGSRLTVL.

The CDR3, as DNA: TGTGCCCCTGACAGGGTATACACTGAAGCTTTCTTT. Translated, it gives CAPDRVYTEAFF. This rearrangement joins TRBV30 to TRBJ1-1; 7 bases match TRBD1. The CDR3 length is 12 residues. J gave up 3 bases and V 8 bases, and 6 bases lay outside the gene matches. Germline V CDR1 and CDR2: GTSNPN, SVGIG (reference sequence).

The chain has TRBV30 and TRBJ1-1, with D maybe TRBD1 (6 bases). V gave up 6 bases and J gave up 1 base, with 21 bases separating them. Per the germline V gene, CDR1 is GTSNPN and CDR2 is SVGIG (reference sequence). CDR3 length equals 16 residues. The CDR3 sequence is CACTGGAGQSNTEAFF. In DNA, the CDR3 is TGTGCCTGCACCGGTGGAGCCGGACAGTCGAACACTGAAGCTTTCTTT.

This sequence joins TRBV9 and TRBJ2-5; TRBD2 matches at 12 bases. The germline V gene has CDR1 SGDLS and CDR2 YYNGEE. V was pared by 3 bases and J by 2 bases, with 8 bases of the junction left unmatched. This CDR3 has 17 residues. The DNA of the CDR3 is TGTGCCAGCAGCGCCGGACTAGCGGGGCAGGGTCAAGAGACCCAGTACTTC. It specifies CASSAGLAGQGQETQYF.